This T cell receptor beta chain was profiled in a study of OX40 agonist ivuxolimab in advanced cancers. Study at large: Ivuxolimab, which is an agonistic anti-OX40 (CD134) antibody, was administered to the patients. Ivuxolimab was administered intravenously to patients at 0.01 to 10 mg/kg every 2 weeks.

Germline values: CDR1 PRHDT, CDR2 FYEKMQ (reference sequence). V lost 5 bases and J lost 4; bases outside the gene matches: 7. CDR3 length equals 16 residues. The repertoire was sequenced with immunoSEQ multiplex PCR; TCRdb's copy has only in-frame clones and lacks some. The table has tens of thousands of clones, roughly 92% seen once. The sample was CD4+ or CD8+ T cells sorted from blood, taken in a trial of the OX40 agonist ivuxolimab. This sequence originates from an adult with an advanced solid tumor such as melanoma, head and neck, liver or kidney cancer. The chain carries TRBV13 and TRBJ2-3, with TRBD2 identical over 12 bases. The CDR3 DNA reads as TGTGCCAGCAGCCTCGGGACTAGCGGGCCAGCAGATACGCAGTATTTT. Translation gives CASSLGTSGPADTQYF.